This TCR beta chain was sequenced for a study of OX40 agonist ivuxolimab in advanced cancers. For the study at large: The study enrolled dose-escalation patients with hepatocellular carcinoma, melanoma, renal cell or head and neck cancer. Participants, 70% to 90% male, averaged about 56 years of age, ranging from about 23 to 80. Antecedent anti-PD-1, anti-PD-L1 or anti-CTLA-4 therapy was permissible, with 40% having received some. Study-level findings and limits: CD4+ and CD8+ T cells in blood underwent clonal expansion by week 6 at 0.1 to 3.0 mg/kg.

Regarding this clone: As yet, its antigen is unknown.

Produced via immunoSEQ multiplex PCR; TCRdb's table is partial and in-frame only. The top ten hold around a quarter of the sample, which has about 31,000 clones, 90% seen once. V was shortened by 2 bases and J by 3 bases, with 14 bases between the two germline ends. Germline CDR1 LNHNV, CDR2 YYDKDF (reference sequence). This CDR3 spans 15 amino acids. The chain employs TRBV15 and TRBJ2-7, with D perhaps TRBD1 or TRBD2 (5 bases each). This TCR was sampled from an adult with an advanced solid tumor such as melanoma, head and neck, liver or kidney cancer. Here the sequenced sample was CD4+ or CD8+ T cells sorted from blood, taken in a trial of the OX40 agonist ivuxolimab. The CDR3 loop is CATSRSKGRDYEQYF. CDR3 nucleotides: TGTGCCACCAGCAGATCCAAGGGACGGGACTACGAGCAGTACTTC.